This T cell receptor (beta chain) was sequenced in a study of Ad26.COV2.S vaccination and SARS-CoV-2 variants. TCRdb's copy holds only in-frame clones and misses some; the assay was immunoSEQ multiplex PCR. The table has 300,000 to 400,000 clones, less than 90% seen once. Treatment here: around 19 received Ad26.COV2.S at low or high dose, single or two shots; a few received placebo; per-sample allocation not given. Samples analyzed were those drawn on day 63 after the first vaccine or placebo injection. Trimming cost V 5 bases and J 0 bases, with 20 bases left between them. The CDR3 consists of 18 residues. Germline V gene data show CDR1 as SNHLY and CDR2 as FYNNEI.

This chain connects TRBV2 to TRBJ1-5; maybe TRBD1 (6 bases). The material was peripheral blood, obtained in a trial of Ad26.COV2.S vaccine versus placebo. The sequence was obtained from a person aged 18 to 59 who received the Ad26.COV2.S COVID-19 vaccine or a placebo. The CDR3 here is CASSRQENHYYSNQPQHF. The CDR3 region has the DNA TGTGCCAGCAGTCGACAGGAAAACCATTATTATAGCAATCAGCCCCAGCATTTT.